The clone carrying this T cell receptor beta chain has just a few counts. Antigen: not known. TCRdb reprocessed the reads with MiXCR, giving one entry per CDR3 protein. The profile shows about 830,000 distinct CDR3 sequences, around a third of them singletons. CDR3 length: 20 residues. V was clipped by 5 bases and J by 1 base; unmatched bases: 18. Germline V gene lookup returns CDR1 MDHEN and CDR2 SYDVKM. This sample is drawn from a study of T cell repertoires in cytomegalovirus infection. The sample consisted of cultured CD8+ T cells from PBMCs, taken from culture after CMV antigen stimulation. The TCR originated in a human donor in good health (CMV status not recorded). Some clones in this sample may be carry-over from other donors' samples. The chain joins TRBV28 to TRBJ2-1, with 9 nucleotides matching TRBD2. DNA for the CDR3: TGTGCCAGCAGTCCCCGGGTGGGACTAGCCCCTCCAGCGTCCTACAATGAGCAGTTCTTC. Translating it yields CASSPRVGLAPPASYNEQFF.